Shown below are 21 T cell receptor beta chains from a single sample sequenced in a study of T cells after somatic rescue of genetic block. This table comes from immunoSEQ multiplex PCR, and its TCRdb copy is limited to in-frame clones, with some not included. This sample has 60,000 to 75,000 clones; roughly 94% occur once, and the top ten carry approximately 3%. Sequenced sample: peripheral blood mononuclear cells (PBMCs). The receptors were sampled from a man aged 35 to 55.

The chain is built from TRBV6-1 and TRBJ1-4; perhaps TRBD1 as D (5 bases). Trimming stripped 5 bases from V and 4 bases from J, with 14 bases between. From germline, CDR1 is MNHNS and CDR2 SASEGT. The CDR3 covers 15 residues. In nucleotides, the CDR3 is TGTGCCAGCAGTCGGGACCTGAGGAGTAATGAAAAACTGTTTTTT. Its translation: CASSRDLRSNEKLFF.

This chain uses TRBV9 with TRBJ2-7, with 9 positions matching TRBD1. Trimming took 4 bases from V and 3 from J; bases not matched to a gene: 5. Germline V lookup: CDR1 SGDLS, CDR2 YYNGEE. There are 14 residues in the CDR3. The CDR3 bases are TGTGCCAGCAGCCCCCGGGACAGGGTCTACGAGCAGTACTTC. Protein: CASSPRDRVYEQYF.

V and J are TRBV7-8 and TRBJ2-3; D ambiguous. The V and J ends lost 1 base and 6 bases respectively, with 8 bases between them. Germline V CDR1 and CDR2: SGHVS, FQNEAQ. This CDR3 is 13 amino acids long. The CDR3 loop reads CASSLETSDTQYF. The CDR3, as DNA: TGTGCCAGCAGCTTAGAGACCTCGGATACGCAGTATTTT.

The V gene is TRBV6-5, the J gene TRBJ2-7; TRBD1 is a possible D gene (6 bases). The germline gives CDR1 MNHEY, CDR2 SVGAGI. Trimming left V 2 bases short and J 0 bases short, with 11 bases between. The length of the CDR3 is 15 residues. CDR3 loop: CASSYARGPSYEQYF. CDR3 bases: TGTGCCAGCAGTTACGCCAGGGGACCCTCCTACGAGCAGTACTTC.

This chain connects TRBV4-2 to TRBJ2-3; 8 positions agree with TRBD2. Germline V CDR1 and CDR2: LGHNA, YNFKEQ. The V and J ends lost 4 bases and 2 bases, in that order; junction bases with no gene match: 5. The CDR3 has 15 amino acids. CDR3 protein: CASSPRTSLTDTQYF. The CDR3 DNA sequence: TGTGCCAGCAGCCCACGGACTAGCCTCACAGATACGCAGTATTTT.

The genes are TRBV7-9 and TRBJ2-1; TRBD1 aligns across 7 bases. The junction had 12 bases not matched to a gene; V was cut back by 6 bases and J by 16 bases. The CDR3 covers 12 residues. CDR1 SEHNR and CDR2 FQNEAQ come from the germline V gene (reference sequence). The CDR3 protein is CASSSPGQTPFF. DNA for the CDR3: TGTGCCAGCAGTTCCCCGGGACAGACCCCCTTCTTC.

The chain combines TRBV6-1 with TRBJ2-7, with 8 bases fitting TRBD1. Germline lookup yields CDR1 MNHNS and CDR2 SASEGT. The CDR3 extends over 13 amino acids. J was trimmed by 2 bases and V by 3 bases; bases with no gene match: 0. CDR3 residues: CASSEGQAYEQYF. For the CDR3, the DNA is TGTGCCAGCAGTGAGGGACAGGCCTACGAGCAGTACTTC.

The chain carries TRBV7-2 and TRBJ2-5; D gene ambiguous. The CDR3 is made up of 14 amino acids. Germline V CDR1 and CDR2: SGHTA, FQGNSA. Deletions cut 2 bases from V and 5 bases from J, with 12 bases between. CDR3 in DNA: TGTGCCAGCAGCTTAAGTGGGCGCCTGGAGACCCAGTACTTC. This encodes CASSLSGRLETQYF.

The CDR3 DNA reads TGCGCCAGCAGCTTGGCCGGGACAGACAACACCGGGGAGCTGTTTTTT. Its protein product is CASSLAGTDNTGELFF. The chain links TRBV5-1 to TRBJ2-2; 7 bases fit TRBD1. Germline loops: CDR1 SGHRS, CDR2 YFSETQ. The CDR3 is made up of 16 amino acids. Germline trimming cut 0 bases from V and 2 bases from J; bases unmatched to any gene: 4.

The chain is built from TRBV4-3 and TRBJ2-5; D possibly corresponds to TRBD1 (6 bases). CDR1 is LGHNA, CDR2 YSLEER, per germline. The length of the CDR3 is 14 residues. Deletions cut 0 bases from V and 3 bases from J, with 8 bases between. CDR3 sequence reads: CASSQDWTEETQYF. The DNA for the CDR3 is TGCGCCAGCAGCCAAGATTGGACAGAAGAGACCCAGTACTTC.

The chain carries TRBV4-1 and TRBJ2-7; 7 bases are shared with TRBD2. Trimming cost V 1 base and J 0 bases; bases outside gene matches: 6. This CDR3 comprises 16 residues. CDR1 and CDR2 from the germline V gene are MGHRA and YSYEKL. CDR3 coding DNA: TGCGCCAGCAGCCAAGTCCCTAGCGGAAGCTCCTACGAGCAGTACTTC. Protein sequence: CASSQVPSGSSYEQYF.

The chain couples TRBV11-3 to TRBJ2-1; 12 nucleotides line up with TRBD2. The junction had 10 bases not matched to a gene; V was cut back by 0 bases and J by 7 bases. In germline, CDR1 is SGHNT, CDR2 YENEEA. The CDR3 consists of 18 residues. CDR3 coding DNA: TGTGCCAGCAGCTTAGATGGGCCTAGCGGGGGGGCCCTTAATGAGCAGTTCTTC. It is translated as CASSLDGPSGGALNEQFF. The whole variable domain, remainder taken from reference TRBV11-3 and TRBJ2-1, is EAGVVQSPRYKIIEKKQPVAFWCNPISGHNTLYWYLQNLGQGPELLIRYENEEAVDDSQLPKDRFSAERLKGVDSTLKIQPAELGDSAVYLCASSLDGPSGGALNEQFFGPGTRLTVL.

The V call is TRBV30, the J call TRBJ2-6, with no clear D. V was trimmed by 2 bases and J by 0 bases, leaving 5 bases between them. Germline V gene lookup returns CDR1 GTSNPN and CDR2 SVGIG (reference sequence). The CDR3 has 14 residues. The CDR3 protein is CAWSYHSGANVLTF. The CDR3 region has the DNA TGTGCCTGGAGTTACCACTCTGGGGCCAACGTCCTGACTTTC.

The chain combines TRBV10-3 with TRBJ2-4; 7 positions match TRBD2. Germline V gives CDR1 ENHRY, CDR2 SYGVKD. This CDR3 contains 14 residues. After removal of 4 bases from V and 0 bases from J, the junction contained 0 bases not matched to a gene. The CDR3 DNA is TGTGCCATCAGTGGCGGGGGAGCCAAAAACATTCAGTACTTC. This encodes CAISGGGAKNIQYF.

The genes are TRBV11-2 and TRBJ2-2; D might be TRBD2 (7 bases). This CDR3 has 16 residues. Trimming left V 5 bases short and J 4 bases short, with 17 bases between. Germline V CDR1 and CDR2: SGHAT, FQNNGV. CDR3 in amino acids: CASSPTGTMSTGELFF. CDR3 coding DNA: TGTGCCAGCAGCCCAACAGGGACTATGTCCACCGGGGAGCTGTTTTTT.

The V and J genes are TRBV12-5 and TRBJ2-5; maybe TRBD1 (6 bases). The V end lost 1 base, the J end lost 4 bases, and 13 bases lay between the germline ends. Germline CDR1 and CDR2: LGHNT and FRNRAP. The CDR3 extends over 15 amino acids. The CDR3 here is CASGLATGRGETQYF. The CDR3 nucleotides read TGTGCTAGTGGTTTGGCAACGGGCAGGGGAGAGACCCAGTACTTC.

This chain uses TRBV19 with TRBJ2-7; perhaps TRBD1 as D (5 bases). The CDR3 runs to 13 residues. The germline V gene has CDR1 LNHDA and CDR2 SQIVND (reference sequence). V gave up 2 bases and J gave up 4 bases, with 9 bases separating them. CDR3 sequence (DNA): TGTGCCAGTAGTATACCTCAGGGTTACGAGCAGTACTTC. Translated, it gives CASSIPQGYEQYF.

The V and J genes are TRBV5-1 and TRBJ2-2; D may be TRBD1 (5 bases). Trimming left V 9 bases short and J 4 bases short, with 16 bases between. This CDR3 comprises 14 residues. Germline CDR1 SGHRS, CDR2 YFSETQ. The CDR3 DNA follows: TGCGCCACCGCCCAGGGATTAATCACCGGGGAGCTGTTTTTT. Translating it yields CATAQGLITGELFF.

A remark on this clone: The junction departs from germline at one end; a sequencing error may be responsible. The chain recombines TRBV7-7 with TRBJ2-5, with a tentative D call TRBD2 (6 bases). This CDR3 spans 14 amino acids. Germline V CDR1 and CDR2: SSHAT, FNYEAQ (reference sequence). For the CDR3, the DNA is TGTGCTAGCAGCTCCTCCGGGAGCCGGGAGACCCAGTACTTC. This translates into CASSSSGSRETQYF. The full variable domain, rest sourced from reference TRBV7-7 and TRBJ2-5, is GAGVSQSPRYKVTKRGQDVTLRCDPISSHATLYWYQQALGQGPEFLTYFNYEAQPDKSGLPSDRFSAERPEGSISTLTIQRTEQRDSAMYRCASSSSGSRETQYFGPGTRLLVL.

This clone was counted only a few times. The chain links TRBV5-4 to TRBJ1-4; the D gene is possibly TRBD1 (5 bases). Per the germline V gene, CDR1 is SGHNT and CDR2 is YYREEE (reference sequence). The CDR3 consists of 14 residues. V lost 3 bases and J lost 0, with 6 bases in between. The DNA of the CDR3 is TGTGCCAGCAGCTGGGGGGCAACTAATGAAAAACTGTTTTTT. This sequence encodes CASSWGATNEKLFF.

This chain links TRBV7-8 with TRBJ2-2; D gene uncertain. Trimming left V 0 bases short and J 7 bases short, with 6 bases between. The germline V gene encodes CDR1 SGHVS and CDR2 FQNEAQ. The CDR3 covers 13 residues. CDR3 region: CASSLARYGELFF. The CDR3, as DNA: TGTGCCAGCAGCTTAGCCCGGTACGGGGAGCTGTTTTTT.